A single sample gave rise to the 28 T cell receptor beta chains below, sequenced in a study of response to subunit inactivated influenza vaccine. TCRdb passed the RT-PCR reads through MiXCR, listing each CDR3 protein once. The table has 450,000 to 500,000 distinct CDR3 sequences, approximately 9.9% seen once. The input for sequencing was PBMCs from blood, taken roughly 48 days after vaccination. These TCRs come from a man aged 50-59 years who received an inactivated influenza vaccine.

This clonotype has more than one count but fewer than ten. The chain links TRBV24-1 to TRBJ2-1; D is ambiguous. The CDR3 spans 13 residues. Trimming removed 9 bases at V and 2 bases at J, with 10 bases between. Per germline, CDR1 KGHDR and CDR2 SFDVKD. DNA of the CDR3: TGTGCCACCGACGGGTTCCCCTACAATGAGCAGTTCTTC. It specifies CATDGFPYNEQFF.

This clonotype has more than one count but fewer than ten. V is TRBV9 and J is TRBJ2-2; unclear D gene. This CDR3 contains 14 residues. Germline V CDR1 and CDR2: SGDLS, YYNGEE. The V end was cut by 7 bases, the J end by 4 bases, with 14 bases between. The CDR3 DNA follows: TGTGCCAGCGCCGAGAGACATGGCACCGGGGAGCTGTTTTTT. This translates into CASAERHGTGELFF.

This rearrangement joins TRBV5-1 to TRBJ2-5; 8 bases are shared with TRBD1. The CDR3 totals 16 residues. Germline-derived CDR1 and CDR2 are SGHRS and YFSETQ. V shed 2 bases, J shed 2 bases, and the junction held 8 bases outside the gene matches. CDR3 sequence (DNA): TGCGCCAGCAGCTTATTCAGGACAGGGAGTCAAGAGACCCAGTACTTC. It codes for CASSLFRTGSQETQYF.

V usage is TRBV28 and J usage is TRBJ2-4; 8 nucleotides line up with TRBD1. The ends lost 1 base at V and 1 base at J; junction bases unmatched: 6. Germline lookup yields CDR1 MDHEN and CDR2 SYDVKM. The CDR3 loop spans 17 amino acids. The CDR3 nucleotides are TGTGCCAGCAGTTTATTAAGGACAGGGAGGGCCAAAAACATTCAGTACTTC. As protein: CASSLLRTGRAKNIQYF. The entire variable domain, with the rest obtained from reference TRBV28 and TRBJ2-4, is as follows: DVKVTQSSRYLVKRTGEKVFLECVQDMDHENMFWYRQDPGLGLRLIYFSYDVKMKEKGDIPEGYSVSREKKERFSLILESASTNQTSMYLCASSLLRTGRAKNIQYFGAGTRLSVL.

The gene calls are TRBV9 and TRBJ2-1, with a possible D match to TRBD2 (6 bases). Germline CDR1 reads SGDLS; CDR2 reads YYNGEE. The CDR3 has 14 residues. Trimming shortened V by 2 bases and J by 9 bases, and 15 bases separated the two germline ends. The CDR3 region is CASSVTGLSTEQFF. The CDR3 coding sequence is TGTGCCAGCAGCGTTACGGGACTTTCCACTGAGCAGTTCTTC.

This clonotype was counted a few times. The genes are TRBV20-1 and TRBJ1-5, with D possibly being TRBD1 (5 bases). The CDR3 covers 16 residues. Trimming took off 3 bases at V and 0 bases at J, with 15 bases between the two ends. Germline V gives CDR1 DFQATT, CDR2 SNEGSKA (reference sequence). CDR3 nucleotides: TGCAGTGCTAGTCTAGTAGGGGTTAATAGCAATCAGCCCCAGCATTTT. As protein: CSASLVGVNSNQPQHF.

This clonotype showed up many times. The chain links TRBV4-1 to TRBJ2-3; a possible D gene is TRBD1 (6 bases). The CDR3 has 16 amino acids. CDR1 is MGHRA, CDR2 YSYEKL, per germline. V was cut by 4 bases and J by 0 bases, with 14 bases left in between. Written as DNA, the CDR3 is TGCGCCAGCAGCCCGTACAGGGTTACTAGCACAGATACGCAGTATTTT. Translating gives CASSPYRVTSTDTQYF.

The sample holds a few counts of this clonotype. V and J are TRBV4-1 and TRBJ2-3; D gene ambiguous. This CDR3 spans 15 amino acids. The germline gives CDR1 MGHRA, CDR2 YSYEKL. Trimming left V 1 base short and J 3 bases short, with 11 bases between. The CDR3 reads CASSQVASRTDTQYF. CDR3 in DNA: TGCGCCAGCAGCCAAGTGGCTAGTAGGACAGATACGCAGTATTTT.

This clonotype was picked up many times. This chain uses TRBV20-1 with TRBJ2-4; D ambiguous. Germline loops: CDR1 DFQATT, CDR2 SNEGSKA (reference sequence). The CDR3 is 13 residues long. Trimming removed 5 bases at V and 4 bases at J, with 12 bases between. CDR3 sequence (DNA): TGCAGTGCTGCAGACGTCGGAAAAAACATTCAGTACTTC. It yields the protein CSAADVGKNIQYF.

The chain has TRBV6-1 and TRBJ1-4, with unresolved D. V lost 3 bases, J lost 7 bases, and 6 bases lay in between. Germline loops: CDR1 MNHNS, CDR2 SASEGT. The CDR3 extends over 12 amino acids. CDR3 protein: CASSDFGEKLFF. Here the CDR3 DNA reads TGTGCCAGCAGTGACTTCGGTGAAAAACTGTTTTTT.

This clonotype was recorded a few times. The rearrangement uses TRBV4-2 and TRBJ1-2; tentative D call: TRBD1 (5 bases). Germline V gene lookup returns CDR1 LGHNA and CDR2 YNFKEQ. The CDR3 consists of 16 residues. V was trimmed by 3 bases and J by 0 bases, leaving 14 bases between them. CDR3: CASSQGRERANYGYTF. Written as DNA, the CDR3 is TGTGCCAGCAGCCAGGGACGGGAGAGAGCTAACTATGGCTACACCTTC.

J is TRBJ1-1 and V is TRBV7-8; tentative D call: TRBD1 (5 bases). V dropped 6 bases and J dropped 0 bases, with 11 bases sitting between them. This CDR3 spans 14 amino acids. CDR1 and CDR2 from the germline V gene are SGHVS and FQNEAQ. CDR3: CASRKGTVNTEAFF. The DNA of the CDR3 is TGTGCCAGCAGAAAGGGGACGGTGAACACTGAAGCTTTCTTT.

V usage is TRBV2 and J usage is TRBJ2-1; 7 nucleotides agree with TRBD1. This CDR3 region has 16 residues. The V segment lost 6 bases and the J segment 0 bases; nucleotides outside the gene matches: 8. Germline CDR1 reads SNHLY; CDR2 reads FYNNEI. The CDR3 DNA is TGTGCCAGCAGAGCAATACAGGGGCGCTCCTACAATGAGCAGTTCTTC. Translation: CASRAIQGRSYNEQFF.

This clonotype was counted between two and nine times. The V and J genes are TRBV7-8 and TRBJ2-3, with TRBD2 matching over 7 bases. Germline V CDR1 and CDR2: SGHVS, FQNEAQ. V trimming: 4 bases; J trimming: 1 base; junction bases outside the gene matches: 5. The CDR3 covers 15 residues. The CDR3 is CASSSGLGRTDTQYF. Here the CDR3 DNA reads TGTGCCAGCAGCTCCGGACTAGGGCGCACAGATACGCAGTATTTT.

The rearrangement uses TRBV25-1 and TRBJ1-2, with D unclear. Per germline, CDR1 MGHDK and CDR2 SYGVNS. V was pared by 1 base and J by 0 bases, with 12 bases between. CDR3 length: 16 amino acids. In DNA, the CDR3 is TGTGCCAGCAGTGAATTGGGAGAGGGTGCTAACTATGGCTACACCTTC. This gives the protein CASSELGEGANYGYTF.

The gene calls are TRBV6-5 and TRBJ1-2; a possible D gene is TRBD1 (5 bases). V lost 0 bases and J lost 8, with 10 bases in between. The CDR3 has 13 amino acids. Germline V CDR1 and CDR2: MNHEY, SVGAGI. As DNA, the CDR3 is TGTGCCAGCAGTTACTCGGGGCCGGGAGGCTACACCTTC. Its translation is CASSYSGPGGYTF.

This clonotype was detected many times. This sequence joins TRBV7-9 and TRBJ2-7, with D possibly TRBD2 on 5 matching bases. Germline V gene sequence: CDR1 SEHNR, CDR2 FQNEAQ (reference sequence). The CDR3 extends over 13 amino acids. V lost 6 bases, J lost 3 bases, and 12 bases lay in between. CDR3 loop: CASSVRAGYEQYF. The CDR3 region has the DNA TGTGCCAGCAGTGTCCGCGCGGGCTACGAGCAGTACTTC.

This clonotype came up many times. CDR3 residues: CASSPGRKAGELFF. The CDR3 DNA sequence: TGTGCCAGCAGCCCGGGACGGAAGGCCGGGGAGCTGTTTTTT. The J gene is TRBJ2-2, the V gene TRBV12-3 or TRBV12-4; D is possibly TRBD1 or TRBD2 (5 bases each). The CDR3 loop spans 14 amino acids. The ends were cut back, 6 bases at V and 6 bases at J, with 14 bases in the middle.

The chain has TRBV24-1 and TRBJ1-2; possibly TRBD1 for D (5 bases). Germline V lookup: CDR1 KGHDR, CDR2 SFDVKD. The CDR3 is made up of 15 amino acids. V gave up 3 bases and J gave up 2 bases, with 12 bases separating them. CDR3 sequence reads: CATSDPLTENYGYTF. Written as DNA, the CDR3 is TGTGCCACCAGTGATCCCTTGACAGAGAACTATGGCTACACCTTC.

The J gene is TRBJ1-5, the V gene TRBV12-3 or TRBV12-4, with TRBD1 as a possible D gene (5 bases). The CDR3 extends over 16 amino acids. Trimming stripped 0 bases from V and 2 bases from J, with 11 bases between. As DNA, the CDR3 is TGTGCCAGCAGTTTAGCGGGGGGGTTGGGCAATCAGCCCCAGCATTTT. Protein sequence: CASSLAGGLGNQPQHF.

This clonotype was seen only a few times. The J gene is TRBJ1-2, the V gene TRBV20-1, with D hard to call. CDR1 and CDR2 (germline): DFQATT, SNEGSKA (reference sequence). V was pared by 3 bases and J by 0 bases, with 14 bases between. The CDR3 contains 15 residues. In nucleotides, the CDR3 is TGCAGTGCTAGTCTCGTCGAGAGAGCTAACTATGGCTACACCTTC. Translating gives CSASLVERANYGYTF.

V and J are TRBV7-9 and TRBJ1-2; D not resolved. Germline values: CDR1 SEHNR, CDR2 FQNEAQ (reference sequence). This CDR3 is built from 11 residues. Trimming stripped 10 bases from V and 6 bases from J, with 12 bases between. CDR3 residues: CATPTPHGYTF. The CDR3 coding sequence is TGTGCCACCCCTACTCCCCATGGCTACACCTTC. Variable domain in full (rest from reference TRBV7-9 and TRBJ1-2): DTGVSQNPRHKITKRGQNVTFRCDPISEHNRLYWYRQTLGQGPEFLTYFQNEAQLEKSRLLSDRFSAERPKGSFSTLEIQRTEQGDSAMYLCATPTPHGYTFGSGTRLTVV.

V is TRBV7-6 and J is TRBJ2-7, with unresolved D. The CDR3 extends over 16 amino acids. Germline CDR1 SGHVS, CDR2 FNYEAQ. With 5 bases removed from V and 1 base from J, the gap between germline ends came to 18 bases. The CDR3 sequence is CASSRVLGISSYEQYF. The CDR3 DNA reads TGTGCCAGCAGCCGCGTGCTGGGTATTTCGTCCTACGAGCAGTACTTC.

CDR3 nucleotides: TGTGCCAGCAGCTTGAATCGCCCGGGGAAACTTAATTCAAATAATGAAAAACTGTTTTTT. Its translation is CASSLNRPGKLNSNNEKLFF. This chain joins TRBV11-2 and TRBJ1-4; D ambiguous. The CDR3 runs to 20 residues. Trimming removed 3 bases at V and 4 bases at J, with 27 bases between. Looked up from germline, CDR1 is SGHAT and CDR2 is FQNNGV.

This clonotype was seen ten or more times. The CDR3 here is CSARDRRNQPQHF. CDR3 coding DNA: TGCAGTGCTAGAGATCGCCGCAATCAGCCCCAGCATTTT. This chain links TRBV20-1 with TRBJ1-5; no firm D call. Per the germline V gene, CDR1 is DFQATT and CDR2 is SNEGSKA (reference sequence). The V gene lost 0 bases and the J gene lost 2 bases, with 5 bases spanning the gap. This CDR3 spans 13 amino acids.

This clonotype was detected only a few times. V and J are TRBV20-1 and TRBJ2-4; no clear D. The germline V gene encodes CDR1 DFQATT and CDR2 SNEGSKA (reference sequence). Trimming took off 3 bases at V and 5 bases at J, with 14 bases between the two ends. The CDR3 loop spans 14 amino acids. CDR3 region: CSARGMESENIQYF. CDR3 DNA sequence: TGCAGTGCTAGGGGCATGGAGAGTGAAAACATTCAGTACTTC.

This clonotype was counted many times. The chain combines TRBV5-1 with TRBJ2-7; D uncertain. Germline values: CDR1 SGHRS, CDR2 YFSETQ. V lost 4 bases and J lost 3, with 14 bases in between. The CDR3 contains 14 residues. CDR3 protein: CASSQGPTGYEQYF. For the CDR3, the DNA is TGCGCCAGCAGCCAAGGGCCCACCGGCTACGAGCAGTACTTC. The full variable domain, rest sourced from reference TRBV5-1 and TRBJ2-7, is KAGVTQTPRYLIKTRGQQVTLSCSPISGHRSVSWYQQTPGQGLQFLFEYFSETQRNKGNFPGRFSGRQFSNSRSEMNVSTLELGDSALYLCASSQGPTGYEQYFGPGTRLTVT.

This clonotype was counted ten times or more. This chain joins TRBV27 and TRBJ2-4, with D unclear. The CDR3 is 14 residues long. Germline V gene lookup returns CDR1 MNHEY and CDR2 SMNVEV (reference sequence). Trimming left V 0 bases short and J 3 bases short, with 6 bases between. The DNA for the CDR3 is TGTGCCAGCAGTTTATCTGCCTTCAAAAACATTCAGTACTTC. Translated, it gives CASSLSAFKNIQYF.